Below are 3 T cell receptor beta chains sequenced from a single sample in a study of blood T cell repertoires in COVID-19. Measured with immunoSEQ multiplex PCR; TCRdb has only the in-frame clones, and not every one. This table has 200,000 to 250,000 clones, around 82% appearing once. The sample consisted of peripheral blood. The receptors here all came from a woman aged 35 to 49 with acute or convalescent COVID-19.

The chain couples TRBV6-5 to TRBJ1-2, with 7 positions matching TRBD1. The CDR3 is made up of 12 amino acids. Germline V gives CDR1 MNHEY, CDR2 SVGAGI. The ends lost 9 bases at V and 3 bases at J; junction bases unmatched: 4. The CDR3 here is CASRDSYYGYTF. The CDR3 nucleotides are TGTGCCAGTCGGGACAGCTACTATGGCTACACCTTC.

The CDR3 bases are TGTGCCGGACAGGGGGTGGAAAATTCACCCCTCCACTTT. Translation: CAGQGVENSPLHF. The V and J genes are TRBV2 and TRBJ1-6; 10 bases are a match to TRBD1. The CDR3 is made up of 13 amino acids. V trimming: 11 bases; J trimming: 7 bases; junction bases outside the gene matches: 5. Germline V gene sequence: CDR1 SNHLY, CDR2 FYNNEI.

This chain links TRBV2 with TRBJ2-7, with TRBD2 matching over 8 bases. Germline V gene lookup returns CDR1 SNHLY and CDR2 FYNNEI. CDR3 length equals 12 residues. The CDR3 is CAVGGDYYEQYF. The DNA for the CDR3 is TGTGCAGTCGGGGGGGACTACTACGAGCAGTACTTC.